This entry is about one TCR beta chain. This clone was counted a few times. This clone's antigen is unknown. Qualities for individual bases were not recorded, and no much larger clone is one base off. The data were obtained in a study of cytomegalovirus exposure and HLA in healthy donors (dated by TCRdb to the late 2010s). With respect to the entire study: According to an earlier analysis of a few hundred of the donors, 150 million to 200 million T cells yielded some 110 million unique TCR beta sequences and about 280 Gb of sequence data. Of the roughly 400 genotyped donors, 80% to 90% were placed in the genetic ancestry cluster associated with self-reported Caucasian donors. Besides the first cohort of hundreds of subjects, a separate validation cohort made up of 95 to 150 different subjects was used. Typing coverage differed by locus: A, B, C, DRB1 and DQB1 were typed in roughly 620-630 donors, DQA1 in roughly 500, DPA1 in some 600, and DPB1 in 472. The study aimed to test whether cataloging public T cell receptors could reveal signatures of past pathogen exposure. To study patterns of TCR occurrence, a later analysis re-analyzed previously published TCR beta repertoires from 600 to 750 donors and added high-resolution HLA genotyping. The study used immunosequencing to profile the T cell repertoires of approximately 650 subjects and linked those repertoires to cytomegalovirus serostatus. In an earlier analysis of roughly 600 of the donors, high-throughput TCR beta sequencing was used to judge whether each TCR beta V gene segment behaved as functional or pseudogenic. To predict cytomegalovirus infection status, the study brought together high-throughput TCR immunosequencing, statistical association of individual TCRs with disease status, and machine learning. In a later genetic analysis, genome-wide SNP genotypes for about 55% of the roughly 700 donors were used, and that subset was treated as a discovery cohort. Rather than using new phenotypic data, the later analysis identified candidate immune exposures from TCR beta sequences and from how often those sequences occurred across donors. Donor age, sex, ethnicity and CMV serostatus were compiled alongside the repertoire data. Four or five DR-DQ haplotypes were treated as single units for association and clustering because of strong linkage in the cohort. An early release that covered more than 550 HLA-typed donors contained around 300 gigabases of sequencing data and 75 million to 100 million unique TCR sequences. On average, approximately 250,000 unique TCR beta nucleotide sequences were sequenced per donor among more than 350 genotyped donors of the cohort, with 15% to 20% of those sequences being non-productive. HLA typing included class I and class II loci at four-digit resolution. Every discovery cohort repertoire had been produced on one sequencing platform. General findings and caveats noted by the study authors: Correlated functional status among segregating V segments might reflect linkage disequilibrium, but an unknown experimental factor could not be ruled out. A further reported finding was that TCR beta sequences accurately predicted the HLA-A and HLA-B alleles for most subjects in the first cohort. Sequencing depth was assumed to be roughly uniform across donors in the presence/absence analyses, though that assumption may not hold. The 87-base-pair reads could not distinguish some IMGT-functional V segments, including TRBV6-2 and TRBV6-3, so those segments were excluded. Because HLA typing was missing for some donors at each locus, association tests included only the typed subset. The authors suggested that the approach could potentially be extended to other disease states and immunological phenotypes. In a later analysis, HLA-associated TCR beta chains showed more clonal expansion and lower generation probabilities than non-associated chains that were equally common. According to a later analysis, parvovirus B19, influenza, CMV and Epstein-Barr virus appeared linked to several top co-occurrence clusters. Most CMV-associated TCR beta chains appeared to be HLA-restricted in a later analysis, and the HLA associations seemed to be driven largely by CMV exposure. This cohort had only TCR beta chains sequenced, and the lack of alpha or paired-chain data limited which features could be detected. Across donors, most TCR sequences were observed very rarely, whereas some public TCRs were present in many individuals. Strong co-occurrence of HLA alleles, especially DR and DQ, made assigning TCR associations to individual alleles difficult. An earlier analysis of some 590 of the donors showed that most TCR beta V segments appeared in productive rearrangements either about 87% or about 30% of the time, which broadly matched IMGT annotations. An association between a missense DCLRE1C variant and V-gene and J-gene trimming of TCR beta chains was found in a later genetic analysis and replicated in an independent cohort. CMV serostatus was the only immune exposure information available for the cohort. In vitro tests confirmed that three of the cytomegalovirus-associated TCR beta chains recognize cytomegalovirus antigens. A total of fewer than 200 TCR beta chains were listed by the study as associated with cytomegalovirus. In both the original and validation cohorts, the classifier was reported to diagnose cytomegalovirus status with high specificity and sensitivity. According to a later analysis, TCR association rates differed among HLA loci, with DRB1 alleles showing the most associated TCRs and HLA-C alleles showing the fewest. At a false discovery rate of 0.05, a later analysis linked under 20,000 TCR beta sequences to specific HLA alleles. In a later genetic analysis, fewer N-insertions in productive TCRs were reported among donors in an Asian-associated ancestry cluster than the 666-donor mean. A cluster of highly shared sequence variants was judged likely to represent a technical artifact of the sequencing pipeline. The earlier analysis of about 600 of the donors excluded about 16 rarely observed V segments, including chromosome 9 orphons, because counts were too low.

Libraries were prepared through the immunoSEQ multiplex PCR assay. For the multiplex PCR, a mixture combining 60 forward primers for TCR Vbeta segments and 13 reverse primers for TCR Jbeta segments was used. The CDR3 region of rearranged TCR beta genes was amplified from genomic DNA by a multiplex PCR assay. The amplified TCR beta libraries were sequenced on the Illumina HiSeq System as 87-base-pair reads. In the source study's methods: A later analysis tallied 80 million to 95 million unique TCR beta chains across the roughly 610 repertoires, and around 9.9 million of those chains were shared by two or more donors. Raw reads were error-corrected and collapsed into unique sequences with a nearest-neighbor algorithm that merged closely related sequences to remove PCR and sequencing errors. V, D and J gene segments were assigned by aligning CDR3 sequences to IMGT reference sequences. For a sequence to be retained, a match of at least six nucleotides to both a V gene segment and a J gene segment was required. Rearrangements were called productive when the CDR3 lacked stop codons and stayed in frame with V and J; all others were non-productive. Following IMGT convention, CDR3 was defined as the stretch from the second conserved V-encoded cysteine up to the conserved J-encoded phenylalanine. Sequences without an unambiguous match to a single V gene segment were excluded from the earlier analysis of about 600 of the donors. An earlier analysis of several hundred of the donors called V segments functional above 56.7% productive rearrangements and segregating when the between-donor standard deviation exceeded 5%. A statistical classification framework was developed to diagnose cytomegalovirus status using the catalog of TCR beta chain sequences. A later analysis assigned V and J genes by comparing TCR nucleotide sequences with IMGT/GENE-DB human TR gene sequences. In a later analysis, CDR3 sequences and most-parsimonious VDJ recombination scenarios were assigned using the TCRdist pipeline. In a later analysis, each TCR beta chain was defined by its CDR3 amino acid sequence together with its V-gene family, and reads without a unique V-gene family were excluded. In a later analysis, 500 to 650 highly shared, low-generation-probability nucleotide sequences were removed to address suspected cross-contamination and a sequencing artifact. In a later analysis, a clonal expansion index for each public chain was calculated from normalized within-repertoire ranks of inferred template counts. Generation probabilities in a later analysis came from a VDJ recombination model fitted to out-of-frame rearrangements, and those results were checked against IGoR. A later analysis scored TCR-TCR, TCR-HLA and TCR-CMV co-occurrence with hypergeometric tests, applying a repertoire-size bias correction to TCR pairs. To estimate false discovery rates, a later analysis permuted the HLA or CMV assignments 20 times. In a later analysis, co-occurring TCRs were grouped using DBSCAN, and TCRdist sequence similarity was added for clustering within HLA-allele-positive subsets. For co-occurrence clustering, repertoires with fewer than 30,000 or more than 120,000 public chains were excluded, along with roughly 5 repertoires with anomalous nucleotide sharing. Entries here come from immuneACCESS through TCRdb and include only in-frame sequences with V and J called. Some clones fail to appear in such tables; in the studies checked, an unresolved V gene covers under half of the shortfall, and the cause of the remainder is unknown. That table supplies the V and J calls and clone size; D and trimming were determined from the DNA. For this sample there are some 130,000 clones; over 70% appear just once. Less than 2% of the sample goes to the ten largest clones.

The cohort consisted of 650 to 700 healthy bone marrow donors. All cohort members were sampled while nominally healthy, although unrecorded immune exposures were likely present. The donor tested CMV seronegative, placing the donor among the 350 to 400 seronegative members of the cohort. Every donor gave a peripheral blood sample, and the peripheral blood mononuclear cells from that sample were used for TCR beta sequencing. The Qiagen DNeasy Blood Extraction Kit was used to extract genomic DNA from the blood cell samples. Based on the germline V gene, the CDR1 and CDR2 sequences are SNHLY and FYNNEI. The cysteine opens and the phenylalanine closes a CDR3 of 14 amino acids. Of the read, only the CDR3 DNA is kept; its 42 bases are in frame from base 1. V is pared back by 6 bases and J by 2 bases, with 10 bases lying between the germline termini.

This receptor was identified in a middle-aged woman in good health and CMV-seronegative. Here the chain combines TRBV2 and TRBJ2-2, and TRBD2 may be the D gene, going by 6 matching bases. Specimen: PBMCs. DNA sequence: TGTGCCAGCAGGAGACTAGTAAACACCGGGGAGCTGTTTTTT. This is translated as CASRRLVNTGELFF.